A single sample is the source of the 16 T cell receptor beta chains below, sequenced in a study of lymphopenia after photon versus proton radiotherapy. Here immunoSEQ multiplex PCR was the method, and the copy in TCRdb shows in-frame clones only, minus some. The sample includes 40,000 to 45,000 clones, approximately 83% of them seen just once. The input for sequencing was peripheral blood, taken from a patient treated with proton-based radiotherapy. These receptor sequences come from a woman aged 70-85 years with pancreatic cancer.

The rearrangement links TRBV5-1 to TRBJ1-2, with D maybe TRBD1 (5 bases). The CDR3 contains 14 residues. The V end lost 4 bases, the J end lost 7 bases, and 17 bases lay between the germline ends. The germline CDR1 and CDR2 sequences are SGHRS and YFSETQ. The CDR3 DNA sequence: TGCGCCAGCAGCCCGACCGGGACGACGAGTGGCTACACCTTC. As protein: CASSPTGTTSGYTF.

The genes are TRBV5-1 and TRBJ2-7; 10 bases match TRBD1. V was clipped by 4 bases and J by 5 bases; unmatched bases: 3. There are 13 residues in the CDR3. CDR1 and CDR2 from the germline V gene are SGHRS and YFSETQ. The CDR3 sequence is CASSPGQGNEQYF. In DNA form, the CDR3 reads TGCGCCAGCAGCCCGGGACAGGGGAACGAGCAGTACTTC.

The chain links TRBV7-3 to TRBJ2-3; 8 nucleotides line up with TRBD2. Germline-derived CDR1 and CDR2 are SGHTA and FQGTGA. The trim removed 1 base at V and 4 bases at J, leaving 13 bases unmatched. This CDR3 comprises 18 residues. DNA of the CDR3: TGTGCCAGCAGCTTAAGCAGGGCTAGCGGGTCGGTTGCAGATACGCAGTATTTT. Protein product: CASSLSRASGSVADTQYF. Combining the CDR3 with reference TRBV7-3 and TRBJ2-3 gives the whole variable domain GAGVSQTPSNKVTEKGKYVELRCDPISGHTALYWYRQSLGQGPEFLIYFQGTGAADDSGLPNDRFFAVRPEGSVSTLKIQRTERGDSAVYLCASSLSRASGSVADTQYFGPGTRLTVL.

V and J are TRBV11-2 and TRBJ1-2, with D maybe TRBD1 (5 bases). With 4 bases removed from V and 3 bases from J, the gap between germline ends came to 15 bases. The CDR3 runs 15 residues. Germline V gene lookup returns CDR1 SGHAT and CDR2 FQNNGV. The CDR3 reads CASSSPSGTDYGYTF. The CDR3 DNA reads as TGTGCCAGCAGCTCTCCAAGCGGGACCGACTATGGCTACACCTTC.

The chain uses TRBV5-1 and TRBJ2-1; D call uncertain. Trimming removed 0 bases at V and 8 bases at J, with 15 bases between. This CDR3 spans 15 amino acids. The germline V gene encodes CDR1 SGHRS and CDR2 YFSETQ. CDR3 protein: CASSLEPSGGYEQFF. In DNA form, the CDR3 reads TGCGCCAGCAGCTTGGAGCCTTCAGGCGGCTATGAGCAGTTCTTC. Using reference TRBV5-1 and TRBJ2-1 for the parts outside the CDR3, the full variable domain is KAGVTQTPRYLIKTRGQQVTLSCSPISGHRSVSWYQQTPGQGLQFLFEYFSETQRNKGNFPGRFSGRQFSNSRSEMNVSTLELGDSALYLCASSLEPSGGYEQFFGPGTRLTVL.

V gene TRBV15 combines with J gene TRBJ1-5; D might be TRBD1 (5 bases). This CDR3 is built from 14 residues. V lost 1 base, J lost 5 bases, and 9 bases lay in between. Germline assignment: CDR1 LNHNV and CDR2 YYDKDF (reference sequence). CDR3 sequence: CATSRVGGDQPQHF. The CDR3 coding sequence is TGTGCCACCAGCAGAGTGGGGGGTGATCAGCCCCAGCATTTT.

V usage is TRBV6-1 and J usage is TRBJ1-2; 7 bases map to TRBD1. The CDR3 has 17 amino acids. In germline, CDR1 is MNHNS, CDR2 SASEGT. The V and J ends lost 2 bases and 4 bases, in that order; junction bases with no gene match: 13. CDR3 nucleotides: TGTGCCAGCAGTGAATCGCGACAGGGATTAAAAGTCTATGGCTACACCTTC. It codes for CASSESRQGLKVYGYTF.

The chain is built from TRBV9 and TRBJ1-1; D uncertain. Trimming took 0 bases from V and 3 from J, leaving 15 bases between them. Germline V gene data show CDR1 as SGDLS and CDR2 as YYNGEE. The CDR3 has 16 amino acids. The CDR3 nucleotides are TGTGCCAGCAGCGTAGATCCCGGAGGGAGTCACACTGAAGCTTTCTTT. It is translated as CASSVDPGGSHTEAFF.

V usage is TRBV27 and J usage is TRBJ2-6; no firm D call. The CDR3 is made up of 15 amino acids. Germline loops: CDR1 MNHEY, CDR2 SMNVEV (reference sequence). Between the trimmed V and J ends, which lost 3 bases and 0 bases, there was a span of 6 bases. The CDR3 DNA reads as TGTGCCAGCAGTTTTAGCCTCTCTGGGGCCAACGTCCTGACTTTC. This gives the protein CASSFSLSGANVLTF.

The genes are TRBV6-5 and TRBJ2-2; no clear D. With 3 bases removed from V and 5 bases from J, the gap between germline ends came to 16 bases. The CDR3 has 16 amino acids. Germline CDR1 and CDR2: MNHEY and SVGAGI. CDR3 DNA: TGTGCCAGCAGTTATGCTACGTTTGGGAAAACCGGGGAGCTGTTTTTT. Translated, it gives CASSYATFGKTGELFF.

The chain couples TRBV11-3 to TRBJ1-1, with D possibly being TRBD1 (6 bases). V gave up 0 bases and J gave up 1 base, with 15 bases separating them. Germline V gene lookup returns CDR1 SGHNT and CDR2 YENEEA. This CDR3 region has 17 residues. DNA for the CDR3: TGTGCCAGCAGCTTAGATAGGTGGGGGCTCGAGAACACTGAAGCTTTCTTT. It is translated as CASSLDRWGLENTEAFF.

This clone has only one observation. V and J are TRBV5-4 and TRBJ2-1; 7 bases align to TRBD1. CDR3 length: 18 amino acids. The germline gives CDR1 SGHNT, CDR2 YYREEE (reference sequence). The trim removed 5 bases at V and 5 bases at J, leaving 19 bases unmatched. The CDR3 region is CASSYARRQGRLHNEQFF. Here the CDR3 DNA reads TGTGCCAGCAGTTACGCACGTCGACAGGGACGGCTCCACAATGAGCAGTTCTTC.

This chain uses TRBV6-1 with TRBJ1-2; the D is unclear. V was pared by 5 bases and J by 0 bases, with 7 bases between. The germline CDR1 and CDR2 sequences are MNHNS and SASEGT. This CDR3 is built from 13 residues. The CDR3 DNA sequence: TGTGCCAGCAGTTCCGGAGCTAACTATGGCTACACCTTC. This encodes CASSSGANYGYTF.

In its sample, this clone was seen once. This rearrangement joins TRBV6-5 to TRBJ1-3; 8 nucleotides line up with TRBD1. The J segment lost 4 bases and the V segment lost 5 bases, leaving 7 bases of the junction unmatched. CDR3 length: 15 residues. From germline, CDR1 is MNHEY and CDR2 SVGAGI. The CDR3 sequence is CASSNRGNFGNTIYF. The DNA for the CDR3 is TGTGCCAGCAGTAACAGGGGGAATTTCGGAAACACCATATATTTT.

This clone was counted between two and nine times. The J gene is TRBJ2-7, the V gene TRBV5-4; TRBD2 might be the D (6 bases). The CDR3 has 14 residues. Germline V lookup: CDR1 SGHNT, CDR2 YYREEE (reference sequence). Trimming took 3 bases from V and 6 from J, leaving 16 bases between them. The CDR3 reads CASSSRLVVGEQYF. Written as DNA, the CDR3 is TGTGCCAGCAGCTCTAGACTAGTAGTTGGCGAGCAGTACTTC.

The J gene is TRBJ2-5, the V gene TRBV7-2; 8 bases fit TRBD2. The CDR3 contains 15 residues. Per the germline V gene, CDR1 is SGHTA and CDR2 is FQGNSA. J gave up 6 bases and V 0 bases, and 6 bases lay outside the gene matches. The CDR3 sequence is CASSLASGMGKTQYF. The CDR3 DNA is TGTGCCAGCAGCTTAGCTAGCGGGATGGGGAAGACCCAGTACTTC. The whole variable domain, remainder taken from reference TRBV7-2 and TRBJ2-5, is GAGVSQSPSNKVTEKGKDVELRCDPISGHTALYWYRQSLGQGLEFLIYFQGNSAPDKSGLPSDRFSAERTGGSVSTLTIQRTQQEDSAVYLCASSLASGMGKTQYFGPGTRLLVL.